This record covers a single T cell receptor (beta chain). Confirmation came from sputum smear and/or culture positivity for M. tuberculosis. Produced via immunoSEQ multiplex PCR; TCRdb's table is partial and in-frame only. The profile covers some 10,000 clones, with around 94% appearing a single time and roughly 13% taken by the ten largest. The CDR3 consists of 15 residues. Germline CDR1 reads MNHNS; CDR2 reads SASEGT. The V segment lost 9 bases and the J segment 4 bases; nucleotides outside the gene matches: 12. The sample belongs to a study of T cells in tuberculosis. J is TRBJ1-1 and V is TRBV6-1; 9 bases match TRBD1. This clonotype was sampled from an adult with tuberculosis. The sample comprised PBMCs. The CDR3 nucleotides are TGTGCCAGTACCAGGGACAGGGCCTCACTCACTGAAGCTTTCTTT. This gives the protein CASTRDRASLTEAFF.